What follows are 32 T cell receptor beta chains derived from one specimen sequenced in a study of blood T cell repertoires in COVID-19. Libraries were prepared by immunoSEQ multiplex PCR; TCRdb keeps only in-frame clonotypes and omits some of them. The table has 100,000 to 150,000 clones, around two thirds seen once. The sequenced sample consisted of peripheral blood. The source is a woman in her seventies with acute or convalescent COVID-19.

V is TRBV7-2 and J is TRBJ1-6; TRBD1 aligns across 8 bases. The germline gives CDR1 SGHTA, CDR2 FQGNSA. The CDR3 is made up of 14 amino acids. With 3 bases clipped from V and 10 bases from J, the junction kept 5 bases outside the gene matches. The DNA of the CDR3 is TGTGCCAGCAGCTTCTCCGACAGGGGATCACCCCTCCACTTT. This translates into CASSFSDRGSPLHF.

V usage is TRBV6-5 and J usage is TRBJ1-5; no reliable D call. Germline CDR1 MNHEY, CDR2 SVGAGI. Between the trimmed V and J ends, which lost 2 bases and 5 bases, there was a span of 10 bases. This CDR3 region has 14 residues. CDR3 nucleotides: TGTGCCAGCAGTTACGGCAGTAATGATCAGCCCCAGCATTTT. Its translation is CASSYGSNDQPQHF.

CDR3 residues: CASSYGSRANGYTF. Written as DNA, the CDR3 is TGTGCCAGCAGTTACGGTAGCAGGGCCAATGGCTACACCTTC. V gene TRBV6-2 or TRBV6-3 combines with J gene TRBJ1-2; D possibly corresponds to TRBD1 (5 bases). The V end was cut by 2 bases, the J end by 6 bases, with 13 bases between. Germline CDR1 is MNHEY and CDR2 is SVGEGT. The CDR3 spans 14 residues.

This chain links TRBV12-3 or TRBV12-4 with TRBJ1-4, with a possible D match to TRBD1 (5 bases). The CDR3 sequence is 13 residues long. Trimming took off 2 bases at V and 5 bases at J, with 6 bases between the two ends. CDR3 residues: CASSLRGNEKLFF. The CDR3 region has the DNA TGTGCCAGCAGTTTACGGGGGAATGAAAAACTGTTTTTT.

Only a few counts were recorded for this clone. The J gene is TRBJ1-6, the V gene TRBV3-1 (or the pseudogene TRBV3-2); the D is unclear. The CDR3 is made up of 15 amino acids. CDR1 LGHDT and CDR2 YNNKEL come from the germline V gene (reference sequence). V dropped 1 base and J dropped 6 bases, with 10 bases sitting between them. CDR3 DNA: TGTGCCAGCAGCCAAGTTGGAGGTCGTAATTCACCCCTCCACTTT. Translation gives CASSQVGGRNSPLHF.

The chain employs TRBV7-9 and TRBJ1-2; D perhaps matches TRBD1 (6 bases). V lost 7 bases and J lost 6, with 21 bases in between. CDR3 length equals 15 residues. Germline loops: CDR1 SEHNR, CDR2 FQNEAQ (reference sequence). The CDR3 sequence is CASTLIRGGADGYTF. The DNA for the CDR3 is TGTGCCAGCACCCTAATTAGGGGGGGGGCTGATGGCTACACCTTC. Using reference TRBV7-9 and TRBJ1-2 for the parts outside the CDR3, the full variable domain is DTGVSQNPRHKITKRGQNVTFRCDPISEHNRLYWYRQTLGQGPEFLTYFQNEAQLEKSRLLSDRFSAERPKGSFSTLEIQRTEQGDSAMYLCASTLIRGGADGYTFGSGTRLTVV.

The chain combines TRBV3-1 (or the pseudogene TRBV3-2) with TRBJ2-2; 8 nucleotides align to TRBD2. Germline-derived CDR1 and CDR2 are LGHDT and YNNKEL (reference sequence). The CDR3 contains 16 residues. J lost 3 bases, V lost 4 bases, and 7 bases had no gene match. The DNA for the CDR3 is TGTGCCAGCAGCCGTACCGGGACTAGGCACACCGGGGAGCTGTTTTTT. It is translated as CASSRTGTRHTGELFF.

This clone was detected only a few times. The CDR3 loop is CASGQGAFPPYEQYF. CDR3 nucleotides: TGTGCCAGTGGACAGGGGGCTTTCCCCCCCTACGAGCAGTACTTC. This chain links TRBV27 with TRBJ2-7; 11 bases are a match to TRBD1. CDR1 is MNHEY and CDR2 is SMNVEV in the germline V gene (reference sequence). The CDR3 has 15 residues. J was trimmed by 2 bases and V by 9 bases; bases with no gene match: 9.

This rearrangement joins TRBV12-3 or TRBV12-4 to TRBJ1-2; D unclear. The CDR3 length is 13 residues. Trimming removed 3 bases at V and 4 bases at J, with 9 bases between. This chain's CDR3 is CASSFTGIYGYTF. The CDR3 DNA reads as TGTGCCAGCAGTTTTACCGGGATCTATGGCTACACCTTC.

The chain couples TRBV9 to TRBJ1-5; 7 bases fit TRBD1. Germline V gene data show CDR1 as SGDLS and CDR2 as YYNGEE. V shed 2 bases, J shed 7 bases, and the junction held 9 bases outside the gene matches. The CDR3 contains 15 residues. In nucleotides, the CDR3 is TGTGCCAGCAGCGTGGACAGGTCGGTAGGGCAGCCCCAGCATTTT. Translated: CASSVDRSVGQPQHF.

This clone was picked up many times. The J gene is TRBJ1-1, the V gene TRBV27, with 8 positions matching TRBD1. The CDR3 sequence is 16 residues long. Germline assignment: CDR1 MNHEY and CDR2 SMNVEV (reference sequence). V was clipped by 1 base and J by 5 bases; unmatched bases: 9. The CDR3 DNA sequence: TGTGCCAGCAGTTTATTTGGCAGGGGGCGGGAAACTGAAGCTTTCTTT. Amino acid sequence: CASSLFGRGRETEAFF.

In this sample, this clone turned up a few times. V usage is TRBV28 and J usage is TRBJ1-5; maybe TRBD1 (6 bases). The CDR3 runs 14 residues. CDR1 and CDR2 (germline): MDHEN, SYDVKM. V lost 2 bases and J lost 5, with 10 bases in between. This CDR3 is CASSLGGAHQPQHF. CDR3 DNA sequence: TGTGCCAGCAGTTTAGGGGGGGCTCATCAGCCCCAGCATTTT.

The chain is built from TRBV4-3 and TRBJ2-7; 7 nucleotides agree with TRBD1. V shed 1 base and J 3 bases; nucleotides not matched to a gene: 3. This CDR3 contains 14 residues. Germline V lookup: CDR1 LGHNA, CDR2 YSLEER. CDR3 residues: CASSQGQGVYEQYF. The CDR3 DNA sequence: TGCGCCAGCAGCCAAGGACAGGGCGTCTACGAGCAGTACTTC.

This rearrangement joins TRBV5-1 to TRBJ2-3; 9 positions match TRBD2. CDR3 length: 17 amino acids. Germline CDR1 reads SGHRS; CDR2 reads YFSETQ. With 0 bases clipped from V and 1 base from J, the junction kept 6 bases outside the gene matches. CDR3 region: CASSLDPSGIGTDTQYF. CDR3 coding DNA: TGCGCCAGCAGCTTGGACCCTAGCGGGATCGGCACAGATACGCAGTATTTT.

CDR3 DNA: TGTGCCAGCAGTAGACAGGGGGCGCTCCGCTATGGCTACACCTTC. It translates to CASSRQGALRYGYTF. The J gene is TRBJ1-2, the V gene TRBV28, with 10 bases fitting TRBD1. Germline lookup yields CDR1 MDHEN and CDR2 SYDVKM. The length of the CDR3 is 15 residues. V shed 5 bases and J 4 bases; nucleotides not matched to a gene: 7.

Here the CDR3 DNA reads TGTGCCAGCAGAGGACAGGGGGATTCACCCCTCCACTTT. The encoded protein is CASRGQGDSPLHF. The chain carries TRBV12-3 or TRBV12-4 and TRBJ1-6, with 10 bases matching TRBD1. V lost 6 bases, J lost 8 bases, and 1 base stayed unmatched. This CDR3 contains 13 residues.

This chain joins TRBV2 and TRBJ1-2; 8 bases agree with TRBD1. With V trimmed by 1 base and J by 1 base, 2 bases remained unmatched. Germline assignment: CDR1 SNHLY and CDR2 FYNNEI. The CDR3 length is 15 residues. The CDR3 DNA is TGTGCCAGCAGTGAAGGACAGGGGTTTAACTATGGCTACACCTTC. Amino acid sequence: CASSEGQGFNYGYTF. Full variable domain (outside the CDR3, taken from reference TRBV2 and TRBJ1-2): EPEVTQTPSHQVTQMGQEVILRCVPISNHLYFYWYRQILGQKVEFLVSFYNNEISEKSEIFDDQFSVERPDGSNFTLKIRSTKLEDSAMYFCASSEGQGFNYGYTFGSGTRLTVV.

The rearrangement links TRBV6-4 to TRBJ2-3; D possibly corresponds to TRBD1 (5 bases). This CDR3 is 15 amino acids long. Trimming shortened V by 5 bases and J by 6 bases, and 18 bases separated the two germline ends. Per germline, CDR1 MRHNA and CDR2 SNTAGT. In DNA form, the CDR3 reads TGTGCCAGCAGTCCCAAGGGGCTACCCCCGGATACGCAGTATTTT. This sequence encodes CASSPKGLPPDTQYF.

In this sample, this clone turned up a few times. This rearrangement joins TRBV7-9 to TRBJ1-1, with D possibly TRBD1 on 6 matching bases. The CDR3 loop spans 15 amino acids. Germline values: CDR1 SEHNR, CDR2 FQNEAQ (reference sequence). Trimming left V 5 bases short and J 5 bases short, with 18 bases between. This chain's CDR3 is CASSVLRGGSTEAFF. In DNA form, the CDR3 reads TGTGCCAGCAGCGTCCTCAGGGGTGGTTCGACTGAAGCTTTCTTT.

The rearrangement joins TRBV7-8 to TRBJ2-3, with D unresolved. The CDR3 runs to 13 residues. The germline V and J ends were trimmed by 2 bases and 2 bases, with 5 bases remaining between them. The V gene's germline CDR1 is SGHVS and CDR2 FQNEAQ. The CDR3 spells CASSLSYTDTQYF. The CDR3 bases are TGTGCCAGCAGCTTATCGTACACAGATACGCAGTATTTT.

The chain links TRBV3-1 (or the pseudogene TRBV3-2) to TRBJ1-1; D gene ambiguous. The germline V gene encodes CDR1 LGHDT and CDR2 YNNKEL (reference sequence). The CDR3 length is 13 residues. The ends were cut back, 3 bases at V and 0 bases at J, with 5 bases in the middle. The CDR3 DNA sequence: TGTGCCAGCAGCCAGAACATGAACACTGAAGCTTTCTTT. This sequence encodes CASSQNMNTEAFF.

The chain's CDR3 is CASSVATTGRTDTQYF. In DNA, the CDR3 is TGTGCCAGCAGCGTAGCTACCACAGGACGCACAGATACGCAGTATTTT. The chain uses TRBV9 and TRBJ2-3; possible D gene TRBD1, 5 bases. V gave up 0 bases and J gave up 1 base, with 12 bases separating them. Looked up from germline, CDR1 is SGDLS and CDR2 is YYNGEE. The CDR3 is 16 amino acids. The whole variable domain, remainder taken from reference TRBV9 and TRBJ2-3, is DSGVTQTPKHLITATGQRVTLRCSPRSGDLSVYWYQQSLDQGLQFLIQYYNGEERAKGNILERFSAQQFPDLHSELNLSSLELGDSALYFCASSVATTGRTDTQYFGPGTRLTVL.

The chain combines TRBV28 with TRBJ1-2; D possibly corresponds to TRBD1 (6 bases). This CDR3 region has 14 residues. The germline CDR1 and CDR2 sequences are MDHEN and SYDVKM. V lost 3 bases to trimming and J lost 7 bases, with 15 bases between them. As DNA, the CDR3 is TGTGCCAGCAGTTTGATGGGGGGGCTGGGTGGCTACACCTTC. Translated, it gives CASSLMGGLGGYTF.

The rearrangement joins TRBV14 to TRBJ1-1; D is possibly TRBD1 (6 bases). This CDR3 contains 13 residues. V gave up 4 bases and J gave up 12 bases, with 18 bases separating them. Germline V lookup: CDR1 SGHDN, CDR2 FVKESK. The DNA for the CDR3 is TGTGCCAGCAGCCTAGGACAGACGCGTACGCCTTTCTTT. It codes for CASSLGQTRTPFF.

The chain employs TRBV5-5 and TRBJ1-2; the match to TRBD1 covers 9 bases. The CDR3 runs 15 residues. V dropped 0 bases and J dropped 7; count of bases not matched to a gene: 7. Germline lookup yields CDR1 SGHKS and CDR2 YYEKEE (reference sequence). The CDR3 DNA reads as TGTGCCAGCAGCTTGGAGGTTGGGACAGGGCTTGGCTACACCTTC. As protein: CASSLEVGTGLGYTF.

This chain links TRBV21-1 with TRBJ1-6; no DNA check was done on the table's D call, TRBD1. TRBV21-1 is a documented pseudogene. The CDR3 sequence is 18 residues long. CDR3 region: CASPGQGAQGSYNSPLHF. The CDR3 DNA follows: TGTGCCAGCCCTGGACAGGGGGCCCAAGGCTCCTATAATTCACCCCTCCACTTT.

A few counts support this clone. This sequence joins TRBV5-6 and TRBJ2-5; D not certain. In germline, CDR1 is SGHDT, CDR2 YYEEEE. This CDR3 spans 14 amino acids. V lost 0 bases, J lost 5 bases, and 11 bases lay in between. In DNA form, the CDR3 reads TGTGCCAGCAGCTTGGTTCTTTCTTCGGAGACCCAGTACTTC. This sequence encodes CASSLVLSSETQYF.

This clone has just a few counts. CDR3 sequence reads: CASSETGQGEKLFF. Written as DNA, the CDR3 is TGCGCCAGCAGTGAAACAGGCCAGGGGGAAAAACTGTTTTTT. The gene calls are TRBV10-2 and TRBJ1-4; a possible D gene is TRBD1 (6 bases). Germline CDR1 and CDR2: WSHSY and SAAADI. Trimming stripped 3 bases from V and 8 bases from J, with 13 bases between. CDR3 length equals 14 residues.

This sequence joins TRBV11-2 and TRBJ1-2; D may be TRBD1 (5 bases). The CDR3 contains 14 residues. The V gene's germline CDR1 is SGHAT and CDR2 FQNNGV. V lost 1 base and J lost 3, with 9 bases in between. The CDR3 loop reads CASSLGQGHYGYTF. CDR3 bases: TGTGCCAGCAGCTTAGGTCAGGGTCACTATGGCTACACCTTC.

The chain employs TRBV7-2 and TRBJ1-2; tentatively, D is TRBD1 (6 bases). The V and J ends lost 6 bases and 4 bases respectively, with 21 bases between them. In germline, CDR1 is SGHTA, CDR2 FQGNSA. The CDR3 spans 16 residues. CDR3 in DNA: TGTGCCAGCAGTTCGCCGGGATTGCAGGGGCTCTATGGCTACACCTTC. It yields the protein CASSSPGLQGLYGYTF.

This sequence joins TRBV5-4 and TRBJ2-5; 8 bases match TRBD2. Germline trimming cut 0 bases from V and 6 bases from J; bases unmatched to any gene: 10. The CDR3 loop spans 16 amino acids. From germline, CDR1 is SGHNT and CDR2 YYREEE (reference sequence). The chain's CDR3 is CASSLAGYREGQTQYF. The CDR3 coding sequence is TGTGCCAGCAGCTTGGCAGGTTACCGGGAGGGACAGACCCAGTACTTC.

This clone appeared a few times. J is TRBJ2-1 and V is TRBV3-1 (or the pseudogene TRBV3-2); 8 nucleotides match TRBD1. V dropped 2 bases and J dropped 8; count of bases not matched to a gene: 11. The CDR3 covers 16 residues. CDR1 and CDR2 (germline): LGHDT, YNNKEL (reference sequence). The CDR3 nucleotides are TGTGCCAGCAGCCAAAGCAGGCCAGGGGGCTTGGATGAGCAGTTCTTC. It encodes CASSQSRPGGLDEQFF.